The rows below give T cell receptor beta chains drawn from one sample of a study of cytomegalovirus exposure and HLA in healthy donors. Clones were sequenced by immunoSEQ multiplex PCR, and TCRdb holds only the in-frame ones, with some missing. The sample has approximately 150,000 clones. The source material was PBMCs. Receptors originate from a woman under 30 in good health and CMV-seronegative. The CDR3 runs from the conserved cysteine through the conserved F or W. The D gene is left open where the match is weak.

CDR3,DNA,D,length,J,V
CASSQGRTSGSGQETQYF,TGTGCCAGCAGCCAAGGGCGGACTAGCGGGAGCGGCCAAGAGACCCAGTACTTC,TRBD2,18,TRBJ2-5,TRBV4-2
CASSLYGRDWDTDTQYF,TGCGCCAGCAGTCTCTACGGGAGGGATTGGGACACAGATACGCAGTATTTT,TRBD2,17,TRBJ2-3,TRBV10-1
CASSYSSLTRNEKLFF,TGTGCCAGCAGTTACTCGAGTTTAACGCGGAATGAAAAACTGTTTTTT,-,16,TRBJ1-4,TRBV6-5
CASSIGSVSGELFF,TGTGCCAGTAGTATAGGGTCGGTGTCCGGGGAGCTGTTTTTT,-,14,TRBJ2-2,TRBV19
CASSERQGVNTGELFF,TGTGCCAGCAGCGAGAGACAGGGAGTGAACACCGGGGAGCTGTTTTTT,TRBD1,16,TRBJ2-2,TRBV9
CASSKEGSTDTQYF,TGTGCCAGCAGCAAGGAGGGGAGCACAGATACGCAGTATTTT,-,14,TRBJ2-3,TRBV9
CATSRGGQGSDEQYF,TGTGCCACCAGCAGAGGGGGACAGGGGAGCGACGAGCAGTACTTC,TRBD1,15,TRBJ2-7,TRBV15
CASSLVQGTGGWSTDTQYF,TGTGCCAGCAGCTTAGTTCAGGGGACAGGGGGCTGGAGCACAGATACGCAGTATTTT,TRBD1,19,TRBJ2-3,TRBV7-2
CASIRPPVTGELFF,TGTGCCAGCATCCGTCCTCCGGTCACCGGGGAGCTGTTTTTT,-,14,TRBJ2-2,TRBV7-9
CASSHRTGKDVLTF,TGTGCCAGCAGCCACCGGACAGGGAAGGACGTCCTGACTTTC,TRBD1,14,TRBJ2-6,TRBV11-3
CASSSRDKARKLFF,TGTGCCAGCAGCTCCCGGGACAAAGCGCGGAAACTGTTTTTT,-,14,TRBJ1-4,TRBV5-8
CASSRRGGGEPQHF,TGTGCCAGCTCCCGACGAGGGGGCGGGGAGCCCCAGCATTTT,TRBD1,14,TRBJ1-5,TRBV6-1
CASSPGGYEQYF,TGTGCCAGCTCGCCGGGTGGCTACGAGCAGTACTTC,-,12,TRBJ2-7,TRBV11-2
CASSVLSAGTNTGELFF,TGTGCCAGCAGCGTACTGTCCGCCGGGACGAACACCGGGGAGCTGTTTTTT,-,17,TRBJ2-2,TRBV9
CASRKGTGGGGYTF,TGTGCCAGCAGGAAGGGGACAGGGGGAGGCGGCTACACCTTC,TRBD1,14,TRBJ1-2,TRBV6-5
CAWSPSFSTESNQPQHF,TGTGCCTGGAGTCCCTCTTTTTCGACTGAGAGCAATCAGCCCCAGCATTTT,-,17,TRBJ1-5,TRBV30
CASSFDRPLYGYTF,TGTGCCAGCAGCTTTGACAGGCCCCTCTATGGCTACACCTTC,-,14,TRBJ1-2,TRBV5-8
CATSRDRDEKLFF,TGTGCCACCTCCAGGGACAGAGATGAAAAACTGTTTTTT,TRBD1,13,TRBJ1-4,TRBV19
CASSAVAYEQYF,TGTGCCAGCAGTGCGGTAGCCTACGAGCAGTACTTC,-,12,TRBJ2-7,TRBV2
CASSESISGTVRETQYF,TGTGCCAGCAGCGAGAGTATATCCGGGACAGTCAGAGAGACCCAGTACTTC,TRBD1,17,TRBJ2-5,TRBV9
CASRGPGGSKKLFF,TGTGCCAGCAGGGGTCCAGGGGGCTCTAAAAAACTGTTTTTT,TRBD1,14,TRBJ1-4,TRBV6-5
CASSLGSPNTGELFF,TGTGCCAGCAGCTTAGGTAGCCCCAACACCGGGGAGCTGTTTTTT,-,15,TRBJ2-2,TRBV7-6
CASSSGQLVHYGYTF,TGTGCCAGCAGCTCTGGACAGCTAGTCCACTATGGCTACACCTTC,-,15,TRBJ1-2,TRBV7-9
CASSFGTVNQPQHF,TGTGCCAGCAGTTTTGGGACAGTTAATCAGCCCCAGCATTTT,TRBD1,14,TRBJ1-5,TRBV27
CASSAVAYEQYF,TGTGCCAGCAGTGCGGTAGCCTACGAGCAGTACTTC,-,12,TRBJ2-7,TRBV2
CAISESKGKGYGYTF,TGTGCCATCAGTGAGTCGAAGGGGAAAGGCTATGGCTACACCTTC,-,15,TRBJ1-2,TRBV10-3
CASTGEWAEAFF,TGTGCCAGCACAGGGGAGTGGGCTGAAGCTTTCTTT,-,12,TRBJ1-1,TRBV27
CASSLASGNTDTQYF,TGCGCCAGCAGCTTGGCTAGCGGGAACACAGATACGCAGTATTTT,TRBD2,15,TRBJ2-3,TRBV5-1
CASSLMGQAMNTEAFF,TGTGCCAGCAGCTTAATGGGACAGGCTATGAACACTGAAGCTTTCTTT,TRBD1,16,TRBJ1-1,TRBV11-3
CASSLTTSGSYNEQFF,TGCGCCAGCAGCTTGACGACTAGCGGGTCCTACAATGAGCAGTTCTTC,TRBD2,16,TRBJ2-1,TRBV5-1
CASSTGTSGTDTQYF,TGCGCCAGCAGCACGGGGACTAGCGGCACAGATACGCAGTATTTT,TRBD2,15,TRBJ2-3,TRBV5-1
CASTRTSGRIRNEQFF,TGTGCCAGCACCCGGACTAGCGGGAGAATCAGGAATGAGCAGTTCTTC,TRBD2,16,TRBJ2-1,TRBV27
CASSLIQGASDTQYF,TGTGCCAGCAGCTTAATACAGGGGGCATCGGATACGCAGTATTTT,TRBD1,15,TRBJ2-3,TRBV7-9
CASTRTSGFYNEQFF,TGTGCCAGCACCAGGACTAGCGGCTTCTACAATGAGCAGTTCTTC,TRBD2,15,TRBJ2-1,TRBV6-1
CATSIGVPNEQFF,TGTGCCACCAGCATAGGGGTCCCTAATGAGCAGTTCTTC,-,13,TRBJ2-1,TRBV15
CASSATGSGANVLTF,TGCGCCAGCAGCGCGACAGGGTCTGGGGCCAACGTCCTGACTTTC,TRBD1,15,TRBJ2-6,TRBV5-1
CASKNEEGEHQPQHF,TGTGCCAGTAAAAATGAGGAAGGGGAACATCAGCCCCAGCATTTT,-,15,TRBJ1-5,TRBV19
CASSYSTGAHQETQYF,TGTGCCAGCAGTTACTCGACAGGGGCGCACCAAGAGACCCAGTACTTC,TRBD1,16,TRBJ2-5,TRBV6-5
CASSPAGGGETQYF,TGTGCCAGCAGCCCAGCGGGAGGGGGGGAGACCCAGTACTTC,TRBD2,14,TRBJ2-5,TRBV5-4
CASSERGQGTGELFF,TGCGCCAGCAGTGAAAGGGGGCAGGGCACCGGGGAGCTGTTTTTT,TRBD1,15,TRBJ2-2,TRBV10-1
CAGRPTGQGQPQHF,TGTGCCGGCAGACCTACAGGGCAGGGTCAGCCCCAGCATTTT,-,14,TRBJ1-5,TRBV28
CASSGGGAGQETQYF,TGCGCCAGCAGCGGGGGGGGTGCAGGGCAGGAGACCCAGTACTTC,TRBD2,15,TRBJ2-5,TRBV5-1
CASSYNGGSPNEQYF,TGTGCCAGCAGCTATAACGGCGGGAGTCCCAACGAGCAGTACTTC,TRBD2,15,TRBJ2-7,TRBV27
CAWSWGASGRRVEQFF,TGTGCCTGGAGTTGGGGGGCTAGCGGGAGGCGGGTTGAGCAGTTCTTC,TRBD2,16,TRBJ2-1,TRBV30
CASSTPGDSNQPQHF,TGTGCCAGTAGTACCCCAGGGGATAGCAATCAGCCCCAGCATTTT,-,15,TRBJ1-5,TRBV19
CASSVVGALYNEQFF,TGTGCCAGCAGCGTAGTAGGGGCCCTTTACAATGAGCAGTTCTTC,-,15,TRBJ2-1,TRBV9
CASSGQGTGNTIYF,TGTGCCAGCAGTGGGCAGGGAACTGGAAACACCATATATTTT,-,14,TRBJ1-3,TRBV2
CASSSGLAGGTDTQYF,TGTGCCAGCAGCTCAGGACTAGCGGGAGGGACAGATACGCAGTATTTT,TRBD2,16,TRBJ2-3,TRBV7-2
CASSLDLADTQYF,TGTGCCAGCAGCTTGGATCTTGCAGATACGCAGTATTTT,-,13,TRBJ2-3,TRBV5-6
CASSSVYEQYF,TGTGCCAGCAGCTCGGTATACGAGCAGTACTTC,-,11,TRBJ2-7,TRBV7-9
CASSTRQGLHGYTF,TGTGCCAGCAGCACCAGACAGGGCTTGCATGGCTACACCTTC,TRBD1,14,TRBJ1-2,TRBV7-8